This is a list of T cell receptor beta chains from one sample in a study of blood T cell repertoires in COVID-19. The assay was immunoSEQ multiplex PCR, and TCRdb's table has in-frame clones only and misses some. Found here are around 300,000 clones, 88% of them singletons; the top ten hold 5%. Specimen: PBMCs or T cells enriched from blood (not recorded which). The receptors stem from a man aged 25 to 40 who had recovered from COVID-19. CDR3s include the opening cysteine and the closing phenylalanine or tryptophan. The order of the fields is J gene, D gene, clone size, V gene, CDR3 protein, CDR3 DNA. The D gene is left open where the match is weak. The size entry is marked missing in some rows and otherwise reads once, few, many or a size class.

J: TRBJ2-7
D: TRBD1
size: few
V: TRBV2
CDR3: CASRIDRAEQYF
DNA: TGTGCCAGCAGGATCGACAGGGCCGAGCAGTACTTC

J: TRBJ2-2
D: -
size: -
V: TRBV7-6
CDR3: CASSEGTPNTGELFF
DNA: TGTGCCAGCAGCGAAGGGACACCTAACACCGGGGAGCTGTTTTTT

J: TRBJ2-7
D: -
size: -
V: TRBV28
CDR3: CASGQQMPYEQYF
DNA: TGTGCCAGCGGGCAACAGATGCCCTACGAGCAGTACTTC

J: TRBJ2-3
D: -
size: -
V: TRBV5-1
CDR3: CASSFSGTDTQYF
DNA: TGCGCCAGCAGCTTTTCCGGCACAGATACGCAGTATTTT

J: TRBJ1-2
D: TRBD1
size: -
V: TRBV27
CDR3: CASSLTGTGYSVDGYTF
DNA: TGTGCCAGCAGTTTAACCGGGACAGGGTATTCGGTCGATGGCTACACCTTC

J: TRBJ1-5
D: -
size: few
V: TRBV2
CDR3: CASSEAGQGRNQPQHF
DNA: TGTGCCAGCAGTGAAGCGGGGCAGGGCCGGAATCAGCCCCAGCATTTT

J: TRBJ2-5
D: TRBD1
size: -
V: TRBV5-4
CDR3: CASSVQTGEQETQYF
DNA: TGTGCCAGCAGCGTACAGACAGGGGAACAAGAGACCCAGTACTTC

J: TRBJ2-1
D: TRBD2
size: -
V: TRBV30
CDR3: CAWSSGGAGEQFF
DNA: TGTGCCTGGAGTAGCGGGGGGGCCGGTGAGCAGTTCTTC

J: TRBJ2-5
D: TRBD1
size: -
V: TRBV5-5
CDR3: CASSLANRGWETQYF
DNA: TGTGCCAGCAGCTTGGCCAACAGGGGGTGGGAGACCCAGTACTTC

J: TRBJ2-1
D: -
size: many
V: TRBV19
CDR3: CATVAGAYNEQFF
DNA: TGTGCCACCGTGGCGGGGGCATACAATGAGCAGTTCTTC

J: TRBJ2-1
D: TRBD2
size: -
V: TRBV5-4
CDR3: CASSWSGGLSYNEQFF
DNA: TGTGCCAGCAGCTGGAGCGGGGGCCTCTCCTACAATGAGCAGTTCTTC

J: TRBJ1-2
D: TRBD1
size: -
V: TRBV28
CDR3: CASSLTGTGVEGYTF
DNA: TGTGCCAGCAGTCTTACCGGGACAGGGGTTGAAGGCTACACCTTC

J: TRBJ2-3
D: -
size: once
V: TRBV21-1
CDR3: CASLDSSATDTQYF
DNA: TGTGCCAGCCTGGACAGTTCTGCCACAGATACGCAGTATTTT

J: TRBJ1-1
D: TRBD1
size: -
V: TRBV9
CDR3: CASSLPGGRQKAFF
DNA: TGTGCCAGCAGCCTTCCAGGGGGTAGACAGAAAGCTTTCTTT

J: TRBJ1-6
D: -
size: -
V: TRBV7-8
CDR3: CASSRTPRGSPLHF
DNA: TGTGCCAGCAGCCGAACCCCAAGGGGATCACCCCTCCACTTT

J: TRBJ1-2
D: TRBD1
size: -
V: TRBV29-1
CDR3: CSVEKQGVLGYTF
DNA: TGCAGCGTGGAAAAACAGGGGGTGTTAGGCTACACCTTC

J: TRBJ1-4
D: -
size: -
V: TRBV18
CDR3: CASTTNSNEKLFF
DNA: TGTGCCAGCACCACTAACTCTAATGAAAAACTGTTTTTT

J: TRBJ2-3
D: -
size: -
V: TRBV7-2
CDR3: CASSLRGGGTSSTDTQYF
DNA: TGTGCCAGCAGCTTAAGAGGGGGAGGGACCTCTAGCACAGATACGCAGTATTTT

J: TRBJ1-1
D: -
size: -
V: TRBV28
CDR3: CASIPLGQGRTEAFF
DNA: TGTGCCAGCATACCACTGGGGCAGGGTAGAACTGAAGCTTTCTTT

J: TRBJ2-7
D: TRBD1
size: -
V: TRBV5-1
CDR3: CASSLQGAEQYF
DNA: TGCGCCAGCAGCTTACAGGGGGCCGAGCAGTACTTC

J: TRBJ2-7
D: -
size: -
V: TRBV5-8
CDR3: CASSLTGSNYEQYF
DNA: TGTGCCAGCAGCCTGACAGGTTCGAACTACGAGCAGTACTTC

J: TRBJ1-2
D: -
size: -
V: TRBV19
CDR3: CASIDREGDGYTF
DNA: TGTGCCAGTATTGATAGGGAGGGCGACGGCTACACCTTC

J: TRBJ2-3
D: TRBD2
size: -
V: TRBV19
CDR3: CASSIVTSGADTQYF
DNA: TGTGCCAGTAGTATAGTAACTAGCGGAGCTGATACGCAGTATTTT

J: TRBJ2-1
D: -
size: -
V: TRBV2
CDR3: CASSEIWGAGRMEQFF
DNA: TGTGCCAGCAGTGAAATATGGGGCGCGGGGAGGATGGAGCAGTTCTTC

J: TRBJ2-3
D: TRBD2
size: -
V: TRBV10-3
CDR3: CATESAGGLTDTQYF
DNA: TGTGCCACTGAGTCCGCGGGGGGTCTCACAGATACGCAGTATTTT

J: TRBJ1-4
D: TRBD1
size: -
V: TRBV5-4
CDR3: CASSSVPGQGTTNEKLFF
DNA: TGTGCCAGCAGCTCCGTCCCGGGACAGGGAACAACTAATGAAAAACTGTTTTTT

J: TRBJ2-7
D: TRBD1
size: -
V: TRBV2
CDR3: CASRPDRALGEQYF
DNA: TGTGCCAGCAGACCCGACAGGGCTTTAGGCGAGCAGTACTTC

J: TRBJ1-1
D: TRBD1
size: -
V: TRBV19
CDR3: CASSMITGGRTEAFF
DNA: TGTGCCAGTAGTATGATAACAGGGGGCAGGACTGAAGCTTTCTTT

J: TRBJ2-3
D: TRBD1
size: -
V: TRBV4-2
CDR3: CASSQIPGQVTDTQYF
DNA: TGTGCCAGCAGCCAAATACCGGGACAGGTCACAGATACGCAGTATTTT

J: TRBJ1-2
D: TRBD1
size: -
V: TRBV6-1
CDR3: CASSDGQGAVIYGYTF
DNA: TGTGCCAGCAGTGACGGACAGGGGGCTGTTATCTATGGCTACACCTTC

J: TRBJ2-2
D: TRBD1
size: -
V: TRBV7-8
CDR3: CASSWDSNTGELFF
DNA: TGTGCCAGCAGCTGGGACAGCAACACCGGGGAGCTGTTTTTT

J: TRBJ1-5
D: -
size: -
V: TRBV20-1
CDR3: CSASGGTPNSNQPQHF
DNA: TGCAGTGCTAGTGGAGGGACTCCTAATAGCAATCAGCCCCAGCATTTT

J: TRBJ2-1
D: -
size: -
V: TRBV3-1/TRBV3-2
CDR3: CASSHLKGMQFF
DNA: TGTGCCAGCAGCCATCTGAAGGGGATGCAGTTCTTC

J: TRBJ1-2
D: -
size: -
V: TRBV28
CDR3: CASSPAGTPLYGYTF
DNA: TGTGCCAGCAGCCCCGCCGGGACACCTCTTTATGGCTACACCTTC

J: TRBJ2-2
D: -
size: -
V: TRBV6-1
CDR3: CASSEDRSNTGELFF
DNA: TGTGCCAGCAGTGAAGACAGATCAAACACCGGGGAGCTGTTTTTT

J: TRBJ1-2
D: TRBD1
size: -
V: TRBV2
CDR3: CASSPQGARYGYTF
DNA: TGTGCCAGCAGCCCACAGGGGGCGAGATATGGCTACACCTTC

J: TRBJ1-5
D: TRBD1
size: -
V: TRBV5-1
CDR3: CASSLGTGGGNQPQHF
DNA: TGCGCCAGCAGCTTGGGGACAGGGGGCGGCAATCAGCCCCAGCATTTT

J: TRBJ1-2
D: -
size: -
V: TRBV19
CDR3: CASSTNRAGYTF
DNA: TGTGCCAGTAGTACCAACAGGGCTGGCTACACCTTC

J: TRBJ2-1
D: -
size: -
V: TRBV5-1
CDR3: CASSQTTGAGEQFF
DNA: TGCGCCAGCAGCCAGACCACAGGGGCGGGGGAGCAGTTCTTC

J: TRBJ2-7
D: -
size: once
V: TRBV6-4
CDR3: CASAGSYEQYF
DNA: TGTGCCAGCGCCGGGTCCTACGAGCAGTACTTC

J: TRBJ1-4
D: -
size: -
V: TRBV20-1
CDR3: CSARVSEKLFF
DNA: TGCAGTGCTAGAGTATCTGAAAAACTGTTTTTT

J: TRBJ2-6
D: -
size: -
V: TRBV21-1
CDR3: CASPPHRSGANVLTF
DNA: TGTGCCAGCCCCCCACACCGCTCTGGGGCCAACGTCCTGACTTTC

J: TRBJ2-3
D: -
size: -
V: TRBV11-2
CDR3: CASSFSGGTDTQYF
DNA: TGTGCCAGCAGCTTCAGTGGGGGGACAGATACGCAGTATTTT

J: TRBJ2-5
D: TRBD1
size: -
V: TRBV29-1
CDR3: CSALGQALRYETQYF
DNA: TGCAGCGCGTTGGGACAGGCCCTTCGTTATGAGACCCAGTACTTC

J: TRBJ1-2
D: -
size: -
V: TRBV5-4
CDR3: CASSPRRGYGYTF
DNA: TGTGCCAGCAGCCCCCGGAGGGGCTATGGCTACACCTTC

J: TRBJ1-2
D: TRBD1
size: -
V: TRBV28
CDR3: CASIKGRQGPYGYTF
DNA: TGTGCCAGCATCAAAGGGCGACAGGGACCGTATGGCTACACCTTC

J: TRBJ1-2
D: -
size: -
V: TRBV7-9
CDR3: CASSSKGFGEIGYGYTF
DNA: TGTGCCAGCAGCTCAAAAGGGTTCGGGGAGATCGGTTATGGCTACACCTTC